A selection of T cell receptor beta chains follows, all from one sample in a study of T-cell memory formation after mild COVID-19. TCRdb redid the calling of the 5' RACE reads with MiXCR, one entry per CDR3 protein. The sample contains some 100,000 distinct CDR3 sequences, over 8.5% of which appear only once. Sequenced: PBMCs or a T cell subset sorted from them (not recorded which). These receptors all come from a man aged 18 to 35 who had mild COVID-19 (a few samples of this study predate the infection). Cell type and time point are not known. Both conserved end residues are trimmed from each CDR3. The D gene is left open where the match is weak. Size is stated for part of the rows, as once, few or many counts, or as a class when the clone is expanded.

few TRBJ2-5 TRBV4-3 NA ASSQDRVRLETQY
NA TRBJ2-2 TRBV6-2/TRBV6-3 NA ASSYSKGLGELF
NA TRBJ1-4 TRBV6-5 NA ASSYSGRGNEKLF
few TRBJ2-6 TRBV20-1 TRBD1 SARSQGVVAGANVLT
NA TRBJ2-7 TRBV4-1 NA ASSPRDIESYEQY
few TRBJ1-4 TRBV4-1 NA ASSRRRGTNEKLF
NA TRBJ2-7 TRBV12-3/TRBV12-4 NA ASTITHYEQY
few TRBJ1-2 TRBV3-1 NA ASSPSPRTYGQPSNYGYT
few TRBJ2-3 TRBV6-6 TRBD2 ASSYRGGLWDTDTQY
NA TRBJ2-2 TRBV7-2 NA ASSPVAGRRLTNTGELF
many TRBJ2-1 TRBV6-5 NA ASSVASSYNEQF
few TRBJ1-6 TRBV7-9 NA ASSLDIYNSPLH
few TRBJ2-7 TRBV11-2 NA ASSLTPGGGYEQY
NA TRBJ2-1 TRBV4-1 NA ASSQEPNYNEQF
NA TRBJ2-3 TRBV6-6 NA ASNPGGGTDTQY
few TRBJ1-1 TRBV5-1 NA ASSLDRRQAF
few TRBJ1-1 TRBV20-1 NA SATFVLRGLNTEAF
NA TRBJ2-1 TRBV9 NA ASSVGSGSGNEQF
NA TRBJ2-7 TRBV12-3/TRBV12-4 NA ASSLLAGYYEQY
few TRBJ2-7 TRBV7-2 NA ASSRDTPYEQY
few TRBJ2-3 TRBV9 NA ASSPWGGADTQY
many TRBJ2-3 TRBV12-3/TRBV12-4 TRBD1 ASRDRGGTDTQY
few TRBJ1-2 TRBV29-1 NA SVEVDRGGYT
NA TRBJ2-1 TRBV6-1 NA ASSLQASSYNEQF
NA TRBJ1-1 TRBV9 TRBD1 ASSSDRGDTAF
NA TRBJ2-1 TRBV11-2 TRBD2 ASSSPRYPTSGGPSYNEQF
NA TRBJ1-6 TRBV2 NA ASRGPWNTYNSPLH
NA TRBJ2-1 TRBV4-1 TRBD1 ASSQGGGWYNEQF
NA TRBJ2-1 TRBV2 NA ASSEGQGDSYNEQF
many TRBJ1-1 TRBV7-2 NA ASSSWEGTEAF
few TRBJ1-2 TRBV7-6 TRBD1 ASSFLTGVNYGYT
few TRBJ2-1 TRBV7-2 TRBD2 ASSWGLAGDSSYNEQF
NA TRBJ1-2 TRBV12-3/TRBV12-4 NA ASSLLGGYT
NA TRBJ2-7 TRBV12-3/TRBV12-4 NA ASSSPNSYDQY
NA TRBJ1-6 TRBV6-5 NA ASSYAGYNSPLH
few TRBJ2-1 TRBV20-1 NA SAALRGPRGNEQF
many TRBJ2-7 TRBV3-1 NA ASSQRGQFSREQY